This T cell receptor (beta chain) was recorded in a study of cytomegalovirus exposure and HLA in healthy donors. Study-level results: TCR beta V segments were, for the most part, productive about 87% or about 30% of the time in an earlier analysis. It was reported that TCR beta sequences correctly inferred the HLA-A and HLA-B alleles for most subjects. A later analysis found most CMV-associated TCR beta chains apparently HLA-restricted.

Germline CDR1 reads LNHDA; CDR2 reads SQIVND (reference sequence). V trimming: 3 bases; J trimming: 5 bases; junction bases outside the gene matches: 6. The CDR3 spans 15 residues. As concerns this clone: Its antigen is not identified.

The PCR used 60 Vbeta and 13 Jbeta primers. Original methodology: A later analysis tallied approximately 78 million unique TCR beta chains, roughly 11 million of them shared. Assay used: immunoSEQ multiplex PCR; TCRdb lists only in-frame clones, some missing. The V and J calls and clone size are taken from that table; D and trimming were inferred from the DNA. The sample includes tens of thousands of clones, approximately 70% seen only once; the top ten take 14%. The sequence came from a male donor in good health and CMV-seropositive. J is TRBJ2-2 and V is TRBV19, with 7 bases identical to TRBD2. The sample was PBMCs. The CDR3 nucleotides are TGTGCCAGTAGTATTGGAATTAGCGGGACCGGGGAGCTGTTTTTT. It codes for CASSIGISGTGELFF. Full variable domain (outside the CDR3, taken from reference TRBV19 and TRBJ2-2): DGGITQSPKYLFRKEGQNVTLSCEQNLNHDAMYWYRQDPGQGLRLIYYSQIVNDFQKGDIAEGYSVSREKKESFPLTVTSAQKNPTAFYLCASSIGISGTGELFFGEGSRLTVL.